The present T cell receptor beta chain was sequenced within a study of beta chain features in type 1 diabetes. To note about this clone: What it binds is not known.

Study-level points and caveats: Relative to healthy donors, patients appeared to have naive, central memory and Treg TCRB repertoires that were more similar. Moderate but significant shortening of TCRB CDR3s was recorded in all four CD4+ subsets from Type 1 diabetes patients. Reduced insertions and increased deletions marked VDJ junctions in type 1 diabetes patients.

The CDR3 consists of 15 residues. The J segment lost 2 bases and the V segment lost 4 bases, leaving 6 bases of the junction unmatched. Germline CDR1 and CDR2: SGHRS and YFSETQ. Expressed TCRB transcripts were sequenced because the isolated RNA had all been reverse transcribed beforehand. Repertoires were generated with immunoSEQ multiplex PCR, while TCRdb's copy carries only in-frame clones and drops some. The sample lists 330,000 or so clones; roughly 12% were seen once. This clonotype was sampled from a young woman with type 1 diabetes. Sequencing used naive CD4+ T cells from blood. The chain uses TRBV5-1 and TRBJ2-3; 8 nucleotides line up with TRBD1. The chain's CDR3 is CASSLGDRTTDTQYF. The CDR3 DNA sequence: TGCGCCAGCAGCCTGGGGGACAGGACCACAGATACGCAGTATTTT.